The next 10 T cell receptor beta chains were all read from a single sample in a study of identical twins. Via MiXCR, TCRdb re-called the 5' RACE reads, giving one row per CDR3 protein. Here the sample spans around 530,000 distinct CDR3 sequences, around 15% being singletons. This sample was also put to use in a study of yellow fever vaccine responses in identical twins.

Specimen: CD4+ T cells sorted from blood. The source of these receptors is a young woman in good health.

This clonotype was seen a few times. The J gene is TRBJ2-2, the V gene TRBV4-2; 9 nucleotides agree with TRBD2. Germline V gene sequence: CDR1 LGHNA, CDR2 YNFKEQ. V lost 3 bases and J lost 3; bases outside the gene matches: 8. This CDR3 comprises 17 residues. The DNA for the CDR3 is TGTGCCAGCAGCCACTTCCTGACTAGCGGCGACACCGGGGAGCTGTTTTTT. It encodes CASSHFLTSGDTGELFF.

This chain uses TRBV7-9 with TRBJ2-7, with D unresolved. Deletions cut 8 bases from V and 0 bases from J, with 11 bases between. CDR1 is SEHNR, CDR2 FQNEAQ, per germline (reference sequence). This CDR3 has 13 amino acids. The DNA for the CDR3 is TGTGCCAGCGGCAGGCCTCTCTCCTACGAGCAGTACTTC. Translation: CASGRPLSYEQYF.

This clonotype has just a few counts. J is TRBJ1-1 and V is TRBV20-1; D perhaps matches TRBD1 (5 bases). This CDR3 region has 15 residues. V was cut by 6 bases and J by 1 base, with 18 bases left in between. Germline V gene data show CDR1 as DFQATT and CDR2 as SNEGSKA (reference sequence). CDR3 loop: CSASGLGTANTEAFF. CDR3 sequence (DNA): TGCAGTGCAAGCGGACTCGGGACGGCGAACACTGAAGCTTTCTTT.

This sequence joins TRBV20-1 and TRBJ2-1, with D possibly TRBD2 on 6 matching bases. The germline CDR1 and CDR2 sequences are DFQATT and SNEGSKA (reference sequence). Trimming removed 8 bases from V and 10 bases from J, with 21 bases in between. This CDR3 has 13 residues. The CDR3 here is CSHPAGGPNEQFF. The CDR3 DNA is TGCAGTCACCCCGCCGGGGGTCCCAACGAGCAGTTCTTC.

The chain's CDR3 is CASSLAEFFGENIQYF. CDR3 nucleotides: TGTGCCAGCAGCTTAGCGGAGTTCTTTGGGGAAAACATTCAGTACTTC. This rearrangement joins TRBV11-2 to TRBJ2-4; no clear D gene. The CDR3 runs to 16 residues. Germline V lookup: CDR1 SGHAT, CDR2 FQNNGV. Trimming removed 1 base from V and 5 bases from J, with 15 bases in between.

V and J are TRBV3-1 and TRBJ2-4; possible D gene TRBD2, 5 bases. Between the trimmed V and J ends, which lost 4 bases and 2 bases, there was a span of 18 bases. Germline V gene sequence: CDR1 LGHDT, CDR2 YNNKEL (reference sequence). This CDR3 region has 17 residues. The CDR3 here is CASSLTTFGVSKNIQYF. The CDR3 DNA follows: TGTGCCAGCAGCCTCACCACTTTCGGGGTCTCCAAAAACATTCAGTACTTC.

The chain combines TRBV18 with TRBJ2-3, with 7 bases that match TRBD1. Per germline, CDR1 KGHSH and CDR2 LQKENI. With 3 bases clipped from V and 3 bases from J, the junction kept 6 bases outside the gene matches. The CDR3 is 15 residues long. This chain's CDR3 is CASSPGHRGTDTQYF. The CDR3 coding sequence is TGTGCCAGCTCACCGGGTCACAGGGGAACAGATACGCAGTATTTT.

This chain connects TRBV12-5 to TRBJ1-5, with a possible D match to TRBD1 (6 bases). Trimming cost V 0 bases and J 11 bases, with 23 bases left between them. The germline V gene encodes CDR1 LGHNT and CDR2 FRNRAP. This CDR3 has 17 residues. CDR3 in amino acids: CASGLVLPGTPRGAQHF. CDR3 coding DNA: TGTGCTAGTGGTTTGGTACTGCCAGGCACCCCAAGGGGGGCCCAGCATTTT.

A few counts support this clonotype. The junction departs from germline at one end; a sequencing error may be responsible. The rearrangement uses TRBV11-2 and TRBJ2-1, with TRBD2 matching 8 bases. This CDR3 is 12 amino acids long. CDR1 is SGHAT, CDR2 FQNNGV, per germline. The CDR3 sequence is CASSPPGGALIF. CDR3 nucleotide sequence: TGTGCCAGCAGCCCCCCCGGGGGGGCTTTAATCTTC.

Only a few counts were recorded for this clonotype. The chain joins TRBV24-1 to TRBJ2-1; maybe TRBD2 (6 bases). The V and J ends lost 3 bases and 3 bases respectively, with 20 bases between them. The CDR3 totals 18 residues. In germline, CDR1 is KGHDR, CDR2 SFDVKD. In DNA, the CDR3 is TGTGCCACCAGTGATGTATCCGGGACTCGACACGTCTACAATGAGCAGTTCTTC. Its translation is CATSDVSGTRHVYNEQFF.